The source of this T cell receptor beta chain is a study of blood T cell repertoires in COVID-19. Study as a whole: T cells, B-cell-depleted T cells, or PBMCs provided the cDNA or gDNA that served as material.

In germline, CDR1 is MDHEN, CDR2 SYDVKM. The CDR3 has 17 residues. The V and J ends lost 6 bases and 0 bases, in that order; junction bases with no gene match: 10. In Seattle, patients joined the study during active infection and were tracked longitudinally. Original analysis: Cell counts per sample came from amplifying reference gene primers. TCRdb's copy holds only in-frame clones and misses some; the assay was immunoSEQ multiplex PCR. From that table come the V and J calls and clone size; the DNA was used to work out D and trimming. In the table there are under 300,000 clones, 70% to 90% of which are singletons.

What was sequenced was peripheral blood. The source is a woman in her seventies with COVID-19, enrolled during active disease. The chain employs TRBV28 and TRBJ1-5; 8 bases fit TRBD1. CDR3 residues: CASRYRGVFDSNQPQHF. The CDR3 nucleotides read TGTGCCAGCAGGTACAGGGGGGTCTTCGATAGCAATCAGCCCCAGCATTTT.